The TCR beta chain under discussion was sequenced for a study of cytomegalovirus exposure and HLA in healthy donors. A multiplex PCR was run with 60 Vbeta primers and 13 Jbeta primers. Only in-frame clones appear in the TCRdb table, and some are missing; sequencing was by immunoSEQ multiplex PCR. In the table there are some 94,000 clones, around 82% of which are singletons. CDR1 and CDR2 (germline): MNHNS, SASEGT. The CDR3 consists of 14 residues. Trimming at V came to 5 bases and at J to 1 base, leaving 4 bases not matched to a gene. Among the donors, all were healthy bone marrow donors. What was sequenced was PBMCs. The rearrangement uses TRBV6-1 and TRBJ2-5; 7 bases are a match to TRBD1. The sequence was obtained from a man aged 35-49 years in good health and CMV-seronegative. The DNA of the CDR3 is TGTGCCAGCAGTAGGGGGCTATTCCAAGAGACCCAGTACTTC. This codes for CASSRGLFQETQYF.